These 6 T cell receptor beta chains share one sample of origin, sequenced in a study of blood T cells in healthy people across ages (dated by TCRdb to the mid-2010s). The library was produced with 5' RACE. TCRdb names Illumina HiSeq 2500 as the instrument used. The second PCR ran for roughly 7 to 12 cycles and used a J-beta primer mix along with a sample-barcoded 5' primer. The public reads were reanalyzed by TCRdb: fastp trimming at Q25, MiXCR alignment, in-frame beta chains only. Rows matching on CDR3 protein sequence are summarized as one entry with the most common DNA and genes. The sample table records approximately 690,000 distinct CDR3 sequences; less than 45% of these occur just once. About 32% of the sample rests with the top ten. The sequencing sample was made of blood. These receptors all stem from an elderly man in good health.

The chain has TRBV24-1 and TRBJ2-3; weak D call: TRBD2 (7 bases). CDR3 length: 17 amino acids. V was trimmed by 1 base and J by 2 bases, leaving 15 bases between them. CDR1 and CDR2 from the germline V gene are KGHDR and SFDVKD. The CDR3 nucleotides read TGTGCCACCAGTGATTTCGAAGGGGGGGCCTACACAGATACGCAGTATTTT. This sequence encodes CATSDFEGGAYTDTQYF.

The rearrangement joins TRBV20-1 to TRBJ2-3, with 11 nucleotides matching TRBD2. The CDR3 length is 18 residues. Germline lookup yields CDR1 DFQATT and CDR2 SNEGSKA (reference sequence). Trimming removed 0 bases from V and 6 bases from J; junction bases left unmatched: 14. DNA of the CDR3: TGCAGTGCTAGAGATCCCTTTAGGGTTAGCGGGAGGGTGGATACGCAGTATTTT. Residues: CSARDPFRVSGRVDTQYF.

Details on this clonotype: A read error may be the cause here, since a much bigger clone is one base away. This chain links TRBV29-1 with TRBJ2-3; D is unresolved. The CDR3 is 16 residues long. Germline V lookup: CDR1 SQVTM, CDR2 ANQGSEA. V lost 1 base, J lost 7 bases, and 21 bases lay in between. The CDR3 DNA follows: TGCAGCGTTGAAGGGCTGCCAGTGCAGGCTAGGAATACGCAGTATTTT. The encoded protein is CSVEGLPVQARNTQYF.

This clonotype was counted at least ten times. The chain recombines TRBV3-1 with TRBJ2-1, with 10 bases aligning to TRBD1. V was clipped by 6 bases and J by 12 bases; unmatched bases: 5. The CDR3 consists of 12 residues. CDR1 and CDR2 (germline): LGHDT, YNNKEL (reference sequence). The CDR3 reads CASRFGQGGQFF. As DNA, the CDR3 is TGTGCCAGCAGGTTCGGACAGGGGGGGCAGTTCTTC.

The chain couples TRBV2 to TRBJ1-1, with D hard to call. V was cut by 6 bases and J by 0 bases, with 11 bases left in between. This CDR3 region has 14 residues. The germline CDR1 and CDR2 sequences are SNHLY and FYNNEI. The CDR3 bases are TGTGCCAGCAGACAAGACCGCCTGAACACTGAAGCTTTCTTT. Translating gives CASRQDRLNTEAFF.

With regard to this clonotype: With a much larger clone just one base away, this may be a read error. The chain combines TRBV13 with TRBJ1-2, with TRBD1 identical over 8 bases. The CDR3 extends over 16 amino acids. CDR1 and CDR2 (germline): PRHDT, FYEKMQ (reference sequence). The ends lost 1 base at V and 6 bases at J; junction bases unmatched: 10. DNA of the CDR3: TGTGCCAGCAGCTTAGAGACAGGGGATCTCGGAGATGGCTACACCTTC. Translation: CASSLETGDLGDGYTF.